This T cell receptor beta chain emerged from a study of shared clonotypes between healthy human individuals. Per the germline V gene, CDR1 is SGHNT and CDR2 is YYREEE (reference sequence). The CDR3 length is 17 residues. Trimming removed 4 bases from V and 5 bases from J, with 21 bases in between. Naive CD8 populations comprised CD45RO-negative cells positively selected for CCR7, excluding terminally differentiated effector memory CD45RA+ cells. Notes on the study in general: The genetic and exposure-history diversity represented was limited by few donors. Generally, estimated richness proved larger in naive subsets than it did in memory subsets.

The sorted-subset replicate PCRs were given about 210 ng DNA, which is 30,000 or so T cell genomes. Original processing methods: Without quality scores, immunoSEQ junctional reads could not be filtered like full-length reads. Measured with immunoSEQ multiplex PCR; TCRdb has only the in-frame clones, and not every one. The V and J calls and the clone size are those of that table, but D and trimming were determined from the DNA. The sample yields approximately 590,000 clones, roughly 95% seen once. This clone was found once. Its specificity is unknown. Source material: naive CD8+ T cells sorted from blood. The chain combines TRBV5-4 with TRBJ1-4; possible D gene TRBD1, 6 bases. The sequence was collected from a woman aged 25 to 39 in good health. The CDR3 DNA reads as TGTGCCAGCAGCGACTCCGCCACGGGGGCGAGGAATGAAAAACTGTTTTTT. This gives the protein CASSDSATGARNEKLFF.